The sequence of this T cell receptor beta chain was determined in a study of cytomegalovirus exposure and HLA in healthy donors. Study observations and caveats: Several of the most significant clusters were apparently associated with common viral pathogens in a later analysis. CMV serostatus was the only recorded immune exposure for donors. Previously analyzed data showed that most TCR beta V segments were productive at a frequency of about 87% or about 30%. The authors later linked a missense DCLRE1C variant to TCR beta V- and J-gene trimming.

Both 60 Vbeta primers and 13 Jbeta primers went into the PCR. Sequencing used immunoSEQ multiplex PCR; TCRdb keeps in-frame clones, though not all of them. This table holds 150,000 to 200,000 clones, 70% to 80% found once. The CDR3 length is 14 residues. V lost 5 bases to trimming and J lost 0 bases; unmatched junction nucleotides: 2. From germline, CDR1 is GTSNPN and CDR2 SVGIG (reference sequence). About this clone itself: Its specificity is not known.

This receptor was identified in a man younger than 30 in good health and CMV-seronegative. The chain joins TRBV30 to TRBJ1-3; 9 bases are a match to TRBD1. The sample comprised PBMCs. The CDR3 here is CAWHRGLSGNTIYF. The CDR3, as DNA: TGTGCCTGGCACAGGGGGCTCTCTGGAAACACCATATATTTT.